The 14 T cell receptor beta chains below were found in one sample sequenced in a study of regulatory dendritic cells for organ transplantation. Antigens for these TCRs are unknown. Here immunoSEQ multiplex PCR was the method, and the copy in TCRdb shows in-frame clones only, minus some. The sample records 20,000 to 25,000 clones, over 75% being singletons. Allogeneic regulatory or mature dendritic cells were co-cultured for approximately 5 days with CFSE-labeled sorted T cells at 1:10. The material sequenced was naive CD4+ T cells from blood cultured with regulatory dendritic cells. As for subset: CD45RA+ naive T cells. All receptors derive from a human donor in good health.

The chain joins TRBV28 to TRBJ2-3, with 14 bases fitting TRBD2. This CDR3 is built from 18 residues. Germline V lookup: CDR1 MDHEN, CDR2 SYDVKM. The trim removed 11 bases at V and 0 bases at J, leaving 13 bases unmatched. For the CDR3, the DNA is TGTGCCTCCTCCCCGACTAGCGGGAGGGGGCCTAGCACAGATACGCAGTATTTT. It yields the protein CASSPTSGRGPSTDTQYF.

This clone is labeled as medium-sized (0.01 to 0.1%). V gene TRBV5-4 combines with J gene TRBJ1-1; D gene ambiguous. CDR1 is SGHNT, CDR2 YYREEE, per germline (reference sequence). This CDR3 is 14 amino acids long. V was trimmed by 4 bases and J by 2 bases, leaving 12 bases between them. In DNA form, the CDR3 reads TGTGCCAGCAGCGCACCGGGCCATAACACTGAAGCTTTCTTT. Translated, it gives CASSAPGHNTEAFF.

The chain recombines TRBV19 with TRBJ2-5, with D possibly matching TRBD2 (6 bases). The V end was cut by 6 bases, the J end by 3 bases, with 11 bases between. Germline V lookup: CDR1 LNHDA, CDR2 SQIVND (reference sequence). The CDR3 loop spans 13 amino acids. CDR3 coding DNA: TGTGCCAGTAGCGCTCAGCGGGAAGAGACCCAGTACTTC. It translates to CASSAQREETQYF.

The CDR3 bases are TGTGCCATCAGATTTGACAGCTATCAGCCCCAGCATTTT. Protein product: CAIRFDSYQPQHF. The chain carries TRBV10-3 and TRBJ1-5, with TRBD1 as a possible D gene (5 bases). Trimming left V 6 bases short and J 5 bases short, with 11 bases between. The CDR3 consists of 13 residues. Germline-derived CDR1 and CDR2 are ENHRY and SYGVKD.

The CDR3 spells CASSYSTGRGEKLFF. CDR3 DNA: TGTGCCAGCAGTTACTCGACAGGGCGAGGGGAAAAACTGTTTTTT. This sequence joins TRBV6-5 and TRBJ1-4; the match to TRBD1 covers 7 bases. The CDR3 length is 15 residues. V shed 0 bases, J shed 8 bases, and the junction held 6 bases outside the gene matches. Germline loops: CDR1 MNHEY, CDR2 SVGAGI.

The chain uses TRBV5-1 and TRBJ2-3; TRBD2 agrees at 7 bases. The germline V gene encodes CDR1 SGHRS and CDR2 YFSETQ. With V trimmed by 7 bases and J by 4 bases, 12 bases remained unmatched. This CDR3 region has 15 residues. The CDR3 here is CASSFGGRGADTQYF. For the CDR3, the DNA is TGCGCCAGCTCCTTTGGCGGGAGAGGCGCAGATACGCAGTATTTT. Complete variable domain (other parts from reference TRBV5-1 and TRBJ2-3): KAGVTQTPRYLIKTRGQQVTLSCSPISGHRSVSWYQQTPGQGLQFLFEYFSETQRNKGNFPGRFSGRQFSNSRSEMNVSTLELGDSALYLCASSFGGRGADTQYFGPGTRLTVL.

This chain connects TRBV6-6 to TRBJ2-2; D is undetermined. The CDR3 covers 14 residues. V shed 0 bases and J shed 10 bases, with 12 bases lying between them. Per germline, CDR1 MNHNY and CDR2 SVGAGI (reference sequence). This chain's CDR3 is CASSYSRRGQELFF. CDR3 sequence (DNA): TGTGCCAGCAGTTACTCACGGAGAGGCCAGGAGCTGTTTTTT.

The J gene is TRBJ2-3, the V gene TRBV7-6; D is uncertain. Deletions cut 2 bases from V and 6 bases from J, with 6 bases between. This CDR3 contains 12 residues. Germline V gene lookup returns CDR1 SGHVS and CDR2 FNYEAQ. The CDR3 sequence: CASSLFRDTQYF. CDR3 bases: TGTGCCAGCAGCTTATTTCGGGATACGCAGTATTTT.

V is TRBV5-5 and J is TRBJ2-5; D is undetermined. The CDR3 is 11 residues long. V gave up 5 bases and J gave up 5 bases, with 7 bases separating them. Germline-derived CDR1 and CDR2 are SGHKS and YYEKEE (reference sequence). CDR3 sequence reads: CASRTRETQYF. CDR3 in DNA: TGTGCCAGCAGGACCAGGGAGACCCAGTACTTC.

CDR3 amino acids: CASSQSAGETQYF. For the CDR3, the DNA is TGTGCCAGCAGCCAATCCGCAGGGGAGACCCAGTACTTC. The chain has TRBV16 and TRBJ2-5, with TRBD1 as a possible D gene (5 bases). Deletions cut 0 bases from V and 5 bases from J, with 7 bases between. The CDR3 loop spans 13 amino acids. Germline CDR1 reads KGHSY; CDR2 reads FQNENV.

In its sample, this clone was seen once. The rearrangement uses TRBV7-9 and TRBJ2-2; 8 bases are a match to TRBD2. V was pared by 5 bases and J by 9 bases, with 2 bases of the junction left unmatched. Germline V gene data show CDR1 as SEHNR and CDR2 as FQNEAQ (reference sequence). This CDR3 is 12 amino acids long. CDR3 nucleotides: TGTGCCAGCAGCCGGGAGGGCAGGGAGCTGTTTTTT. Translated, it gives CASSREGRELFF.

V is TRBV30 and J is TRBJ1-4; 10 bases agree with TRBD1. Germline values: CDR1 GTSNPN, CDR2 SVGIG (reference sequence). Trimming cost V 2 bases and J 8 bases; bases outside gene matches: 8. CDR3 length equals 15 residues. CDR3: CAWSPRDRGREKLFF. CDR3 sequence (DNA): TGTGCCTGGAGTCCGAGGGACAGGGGTAGAGAAAAACTGTTTTTT.

This chain links TRBV7-6 with TRBJ1-2; the D gene is possibly TRBD1 (6 bases). The germline V and J ends were trimmed by 0 bases and 6 bases, with 17 bases remaining between them. Germline V gives CDR1 SGHVS, CDR2 FNYEAQ. There are 16 residues in the CDR3. The CDR3 DNA reads TGTGCCAGCAGCTTAGCGGGGCAGGGGATACTAAATGGCTACACCTTC. This sequence encodes CASSLAGQGILNGYTF.

DNA of the CDR3: TGTGCCTGGAGAAAGGCAGCTAGCACAGATACGCAGTATTTT. Amino acid sequence: CAWRKAASTDTQYF. The rearrangement joins TRBV30 to TRBJ2-3; D is ambiguous. CDR3 length equals 14 residues. V dropped 3 bases and J dropped 0 bases, with 10 bases sitting between them. CDR1 is GTSNPN and CDR2 is SVGIG in the germline V gene (reference sequence).